The clone carrying this T cell receptor (beta chain) was picked up a small number of times. Antigen: not known. The sample belongs to a study of OX40 agonist ivuxolimab in advanced cancers. General observations from the study: At doses 0.1 to 3.0 mg/kg, CD4+ and CD8+ clones expanded.

Germline V gene data show CDR1 as MNHNY and CDR2 as SVGAGI (reference sequence). V lost 0 bases and J lost 4; bases outside the gene matches: 3. The CDR3 loop spans 14 amino acids. Libraries were prepared by immunoSEQ multiplex PCR; TCRdb keeps only in-frame clonotypes and omits some of them. The sample records under 25,000 clones, more than 60% being singletons. The source of this sequence is an adult with an advanced solid tumor such as melanoma, head and neck, liver or kidney cancer. The V gene is TRBV6-6, the J gene TRBJ2-7; TRBD1 agrees at 7 bases. This specimen was CD4+ or CD8+ T cells sorted from blood, taken in a trial of the OX40 agonist ivuxolimab. The CDR3 protein is CASSYSTGKYEQYF. DNA for the CDR3: TGTGCCAGCAGTTACTCGACAGGGAAGTACGAGCAGTACTTC.